Below, one TCR beta chain is given with its context. Its antigen remains unidentified. This sample is part of a study of T cell repertoires in cytomegalovirus infection. As for the study in general: CMV infection plus the matching HLA type was flagged by public TCR beta signatures.

The study, taken as a whole, reports: HLA-C-restricted, CMV-specific TCR beta clonotypes were dominant ex vivo.

V shed 6 bases and J 8 bases; nucleotides not matched to a gene: 6. CDR3 length: 13 residues. TCRdb re-analysed the reads in MiXCR, keeping a single row per CDR3 protein. Of more than 400,000 distinct CDR3 sequences detected, around 27% appear once; the ten largest clones hold 13%. Sequencing was carried out using PBMCs. The TCR was taken from a human donor in good health (CMV status not recorded). Some clones in this sample may be carry-over from other donors' samples. The chain links TRBV12-3 or TRBV12-4 to TRBJ1-1; 10 bases match TRBD1. DNA for the CDR3: TGTGCCAGCAGGGGGACAGGGGCCAGGGAAGCTTTCTTT. Translated, it gives CASRGTGAREAFF.